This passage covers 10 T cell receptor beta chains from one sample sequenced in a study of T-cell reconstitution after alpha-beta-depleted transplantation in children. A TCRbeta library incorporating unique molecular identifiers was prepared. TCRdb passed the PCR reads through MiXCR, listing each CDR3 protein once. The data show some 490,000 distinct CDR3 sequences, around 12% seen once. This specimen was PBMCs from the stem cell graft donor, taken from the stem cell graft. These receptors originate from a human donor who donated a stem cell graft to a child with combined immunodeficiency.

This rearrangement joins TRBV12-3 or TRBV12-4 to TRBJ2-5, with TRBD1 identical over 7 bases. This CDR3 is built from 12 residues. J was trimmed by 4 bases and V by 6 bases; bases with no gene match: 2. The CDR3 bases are TGTGCCAGCAGGGGGACAGCAGAGACCCAGTACTTC. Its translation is CASRGTAETQYF.

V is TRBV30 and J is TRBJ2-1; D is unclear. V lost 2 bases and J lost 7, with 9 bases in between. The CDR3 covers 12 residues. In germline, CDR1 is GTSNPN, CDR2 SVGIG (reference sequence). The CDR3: CAWSPLLNEQFF. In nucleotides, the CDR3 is TGTGCCTGGAGTCCCCTGTTGAATGAGCAGTTCTTC. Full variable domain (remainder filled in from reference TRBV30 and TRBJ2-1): SQTIHQWPATLVQPVGSPLSLECTVEGTSNPNLYWYRQAAGRGLQLLFYSVGIGQISSEVPQNLSASRPQDRQFILSSKKLLLSDSGFYLCAWSPLLNEQFFGPGTRLTVL.

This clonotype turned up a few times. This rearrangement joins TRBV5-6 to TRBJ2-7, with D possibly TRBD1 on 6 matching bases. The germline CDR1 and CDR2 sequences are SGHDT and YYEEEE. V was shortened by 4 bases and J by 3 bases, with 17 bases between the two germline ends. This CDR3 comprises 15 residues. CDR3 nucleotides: TGTGCCAGCAGCCAAGACAGGCTAGGCGGCTACGAGCAGTACTTC. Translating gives CASSQDRLGGYEQYF.

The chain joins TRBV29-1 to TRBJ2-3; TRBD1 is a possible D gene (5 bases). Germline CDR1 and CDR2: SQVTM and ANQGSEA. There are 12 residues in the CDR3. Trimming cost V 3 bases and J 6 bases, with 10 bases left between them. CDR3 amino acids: CSVDQGRDTQYF. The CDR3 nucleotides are TGCAGCGTTGATCAGGGAAGGGATACGCAGTATTTT.

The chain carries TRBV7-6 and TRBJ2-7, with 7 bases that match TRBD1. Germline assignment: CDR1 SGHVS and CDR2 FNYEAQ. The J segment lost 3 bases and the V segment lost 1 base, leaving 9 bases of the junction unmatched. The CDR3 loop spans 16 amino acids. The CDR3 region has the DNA TGTGCCAGCAGCTTAGGAGGAACGGACAGGAACTACGAGCAGTACTTC. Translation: CASSLGGTDRNYEQYF.

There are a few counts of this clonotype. The CDR3 sequence is CSASTGGGQPQHF. As DNA, the CDR3 is TGCAGTGCTTCCACAGGGGGCGGTCAGCCCCAGCATTTT. The V call is TRBV20-1, the J call TRBJ1-5; 9 positions match TRBD1. Losses at the gene ends were 5 bases for V and 6 bases for J; bases not matched to a gene: 5. Looked up from germline, CDR1 is DFQATT and CDR2 is SNEGSKA (reference sequence). The CDR3 has 13 amino acids.

CDR3 loop: CASSTLAGADTQYF. The CDR3 DNA sequence: TGTGCCAGCAGCACTCTAGCGGGAGCGGATACGCAGTATTTT. V and J are TRBV11-2 and TRBJ2-3; 10 bases map to TRBD2. Germline CDR1 SGHAT, CDR2 FQNNGV. V was clipped by 5 bases and J by 6 bases; unmatched bases: 5. The CDR3 extends over 14 amino acids.

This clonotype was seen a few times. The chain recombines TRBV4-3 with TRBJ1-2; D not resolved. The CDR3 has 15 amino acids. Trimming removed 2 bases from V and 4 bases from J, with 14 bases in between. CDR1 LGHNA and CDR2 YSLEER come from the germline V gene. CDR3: CASSQQRRTAYGYTF. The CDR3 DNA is TGCGCCAGCAGCCAACAACGTCGGACTGCCTATGGCTACACCTTC.

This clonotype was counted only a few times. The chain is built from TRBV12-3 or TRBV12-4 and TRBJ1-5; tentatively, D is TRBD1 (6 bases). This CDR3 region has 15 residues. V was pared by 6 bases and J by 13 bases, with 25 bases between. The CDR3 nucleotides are TGTGCCAGCAGCTGGGAGAGGTGGGGGGCTGGCCAACAGCATTTT. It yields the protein CASSWERWGAGQQHF.

The CDR3 DNA is TGTGCCAGCAGTTTCGTTATTGTTGGTGGCGGGAAGGGGTCAGAGACCCAGTACTTC. Amino acids: CASSFVIVGGGKGSETQYF. The J gene is TRBJ2-5, the V gene TRBV12-3 or TRBV12-4; a weak D match, TRBD2 (6 bases). Trimming removed 3 bases at V and 4 bases at J, with 27 bases between. The CDR3 runs 19 residues.